This TCR beta chain emerged from a study of blood T cell repertoires in COVID-19 (dated by TCRdb to about 2020). Regarding the study in general: Samples from collaborators originated in the United States, Italy and Spain and spanned both the acute and convalescent phases of COVID-19. The prospective study material was composed of cDNA or gDNA derived from T cells, B-cell-depleted T cells, or PBMCs. Subjects who had been exposed to COVID-19, were actively infected with it, or had recovered from it provided the deeply sampled blood TCRbeta repertoires that made up the dataset. The repertoires were released in a freely available public database meant as a resource for research on the immune response to SARS-CoV-2. The samples were drawn from two sources: the first 160 participants of the ongoing ImmuneRACE study, and over 1,000 subjects contributed by 6 global collaborators. Nearly every sample came with metadata listing a de-identified subject ID, COVID-19 status, age in years and sex. Where available, HLA class I and class II types were obtained from metadata supplied by the sample provider rather than from assay-based typing.

TCRbeta CDR3 regions were amplified from genomic DNA by means of the immunoSEQ Assay, a bias-controlled multiplex PCR. The study's own analysis went as follows. Within the assay, amplification of reference gene primers was used to estimate how many nucleated cells each sample contained. Sequence reads were collapsed and filtered to measure the absolute abundance of every unique TCRbeta CDR3 rearrangement. Productive Simpson clonality was computed per sample as the square root of Simpson's diversity index over productive rearrangements. TCRdb obtained this table from immuneACCESS and retained in-frame rearrangements with V and J assigned. These tables miss some clones; where compared with another copy, unresolved V genes account for less than half of the shortfall, and the remainder is unexplained. V and J calls and clone size are as listed in that table; D and trimming were resolved from the DNA. Here the sample has roughly 200,000 clones; roughly nine tenths occur a single time. The ten top clones hold roughly 2.7% of the sample.

Including cysteine and phenylalanine, the CDR3 has 16 amino acids. Just CDR3 DNA is preserved here, 48 bases in frame from base 1. V is cut back by 4 bases and J by 3 bases, with 11 bases in the junction unmatched. CDR1 is given as SQVTM and CDR2 as ANQGSEA, both from the germline V gene. Participants in the prospective study were aged roughly 18 to 100 years, lived in 24 United States geographic areas, and enrolled through a virtual design. In the prospective study, cohorts were assigned on the basis of participant-reported clinical history obtained from a screening survey and a study questionnaire. ImmuneRACE Cohort 3 recovered participants were defined by two consecutive negative NP/OP PCR tests, healthcare professional clearance, or symptom resolution. Mobile phlebotomists in the prospective study collected whole blood, serum and a nasopharyngeal or oropharyngeal swab from every participant. Additional blood draws and questionnaires over an approximately 2-month period could optionally be provided by prospective study participants. Before DNA extraction, prospective study blood samples were shipped either frozen or at room temperature.

Overall results and qualifications from the work: The amount of clinical and demographic metadata varied by source and participant and was provided uncurated.

Remarks on this clone: Its antigen specificity is not known. Base-call qualities are not available, and no considerably larger clone is one nucleotide away.

This receptor was taken from a woman in her 30s who had recovered from COVID-19. The rearrangement combines TRBV29-1 with TRBJ1-1; TRBD1 matches 10 bases in the middle. The sample consisted of PBMCs or T cells enriched from blood (not recorded which). CDR3 region: CSVARLWGTGDTEAFF. The DNA sequence follows: TGCAGCGTTGCCAGGCTTTGGGGGACAGGGGACACTGAAGCTTTCTTT.